Below are 19 T cell receptor beta chains sequenced from a single sample in a study of Ad26.COV2.S vaccination and SARS-CoV-2 variants. Data came from immunoSEQ multiplex PCR; TCRdb stores just in-frame clones and leaves some out. The table has fewer than 600,000 clones, approximately 90% seen once. The treatment here: about 20 received Ad26.COV2.S at low or high dose, single or two shots; roughly five received placebo; per-sample allocation not given. Specimen acquisition occurred on day 63 following the initial vaccine or placebo injection. The starting material was peripheral blood, obtained in a trial of Ad26.COV2.S vaccine versus placebo. The receptors derive from a person between 18 and 65 years old who received the Ad26.COV2.S COVID-19 vaccine or a placebo.

The V and J genes are TRBV7-8 and TRBJ1-4; weak D call: TRBD1 (6 bases). The V gene's germline CDR1 is SGHVS and CDR2 FQNEAQ. This CDR3 contains 16 residues. V was cut by 4 bases and J by 5 bases, with 17 bases left in between. This chain's CDR3 is CASSYTAGGRNEKLFF. The DNA of the CDR3 is TGTGCCAGCAGCTATACGGCCGGGGGGCGGAATGAAAAACTGTTTTTT.

The rearrangement joins TRBV5-1 to TRBJ2-7, with 8 bases identical to TRBD1. Germline V gene lookup returns CDR1 SGHRS and CDR2 YFSETQ. This CDR3 is 15 amino acids long. Trimming cost V 2 bases and J 4 bases; bases outside gene matches: 8. This CDR3 reads CASSFFATGAYEQYF. CDR3 sequence (DNA): TGCGCCAGCAGCTTTTTTGCGACAGGGGCATACGAGCAGTACTTC.

The chain has TRBV7-2 and TRBJ2-7, with TRBD2 as a possible D gene (5 bases). Germline V gives CDR1 SGHTA, CDR2 FQGNSA. The CDR3 is made up of 11 amino acids. Trimming took off 8 bases at V and 4 bases at J, with 9 bases between the two ends. The CDR3 region has the DNA TGTGCCAGCTCAGAGGGATACGAGCAGTACTTC. Encoded protein: CASSEGYEQYF.

The chain carries TRBV10-3 and TRBJ2-6, with TRBD1 matching over 8 bases. V gave up 4 bases and J gave up 0 bases; unmatched junction bases: 2. The germline CDR1 and CDR2 sequences are ENHRY and SYGVKD. The CDR3 sequence is 16 residues long. CDR3 bases: TGTGCCATCAGTGGGGGACAGGACTCTGGGGCCAACGTCCTGACTTTC. Protein: CAISGGQDSGANVLTF.

The table lists this clone with a count of one. The chain uses TRBV6-5 and TRBJ2-3; either TRBD1 or TRBD2 may supply D (5 bases each). V lost 2 bases and J lost 6, with 12 bases in between. The CDR3 is 14 residues long. Per the germline V gene, CDR1 is MNHEY and CDR2 is SVGAGI. For the CDR3, the DNA is TGTGCCAGCAGTTACGAGGGGTTTGGGGATACGCAGTATTTT. Protein product: CASSYEGFGDTQYF.

The chain has TRBV27 and TRBJ2-7; TRBD2 agrees at 7 bases. Trimming at V came to 6 bases and at J to 5 bases, leaving 4 bases not matched to a gene. The CDR3 length is 12 residues. Germline lookup yields CDR1 MNHEY and CDR2 SMNVEV (reference sequence). The CDR3 loop reads CASSGGGNEQYF. The CDR3 DNA follows: TGTGCCAGCAGCGGGGGAGGGAACGAGCAGTACTTC.

This CDR3 reads CASGSGNTEAFF. Written as DNA, the CDR3 is TGTGCCAGCGGATCGGGGAACACTGAAGCTTTCTTT. The rearrangement links TRBV9 to TRBJ1-1; no reliable D call. CDR1 is SGDLS and CDR2 is YYNGEE in the germline V gene. This CDR3 spans 12 amino acids. The V end lost 7 bases, the J end lost 1 base, and 8 bases lay between the germline ends.

The chain is built from TRBV25-1 and TRBJ1-1; D remains unclear. V shed 3 bases and J shed 8 bases, with 13 bases lying between them. The germline V gene has CDR1 MGHDK and CDR2 SYGVNS. The CDR3 runs to 13 residues. For the CDR3, the DNA is TGTGCCAGCAGTGATCTTCGGCGGTTCGAAGCTTTCTTT. Protein sequence: CASSDLRRFEAFF. The full variable domain, with the rest looked up from reference TRBV25-1 and TRBJ1-1, is EADIYQTPRYLVIGTGKKITLECSQTMGHDKMYWYQQDPGMELHLIHYSYGVNSTEKGDLSSESTVSRIRTEHFPLTLESARPSHTSQYLCASSDLRRFEAFFGQGTRLTVV.

J is TRBJ1-4 and V is TRBV18; TRBD1 matches at 8 bases. This CDR3 is 17 amino acids long. The germline V gene has CDR1 KGHSH and CDR2 LQKENI. J was trimmed by 7 bases and V by 2 bases; bases with no gene match: 12. The CDR3, as DNA: TGTGCCAGCTCACCAGGTCTCCAGGGGGCTTTAGGTGAAAAACTGTTTTTT. This translates into CASSPGLQGALGEKLFF.

V and J are TRBV9 and TRBJ2-3, with TRBD1 as a possible D gene (6 bases). Trimming cost V 3 bases and J 2 bases, with 19 bases left between them. The CDR3 contains 17 residues. Germline assignment: CDR1 SGDLS and CDR2 YYNGEE. This CDR3 reads CASSAPGHSRVTDTQYF. CDR3 nucleotide sequence: TGTGCCAGCAGCGCCCCGGGACATTCAAGGGTCACAGATACGCAGTATTTT.

The genes are TRBV9 and TRBJ1-1; unclear D gene. Trimming pared 5 bases from V and 1 base from J, leaving 9 bases between. The CDR3 sequence is 13 residues long. Germline V CDR1 and CDR2: SGDLS, YYNGEE. The CDR3 sequence is CASSRGWNTEAFF. CDR3 sequence (DNA): TGTGCCAGCAGTAGAGGGTGGAACACTGAAGCTTTCTTT.

The genes are TRBV6-5 and TRBJ1-4; D gene uncertain. V was pared by 3 bases and J by 8 bases, with 10 bases between. The CDR3 contains 13 residues. Germline-derived CDR1 and CDR2 are MNHEY and SVGAGI. This chain's CDR3 is CASSYGIGEKLFF. In DNA form, the CDR3 reads TGTGCCAGCAGTTATGGGATAGGGGAAAAACTGTTTTTT.

V usage is TRBV28 and J usage is TRBJ1-5; D is undetermined. Germline V gene data show CDR1 as MDHEN and CDR2 as SYDVKM. The CDR3 loop spans 13 amino acids. Trimming left V 6 bases short and J 4 bases short, with 10 bases between. The CDR3 loop reads CASRGGPNQPQHF. In DNA form, the CDR3 reads TGTGCCAGCAGGGGAGGGCCGAATCAGCCCCAGCATTTT.

This chain connects TRBV19 to TRBJ2-6; 7 bases are a match to TRBD1. The length of the CDR3 is 15 residues. The germline gives CDR1 LNHDA, CDR2 SQIVND (reference sequence). V lost 10 bases to trimming and J lost 2 bases; unmatched junction nucleotides: 8. CDR3 region: CATQGRGTGANVLTF. The CDR3 DNA reads as TGTGCCACCCAGGGCAGGGGGACTGGGGCCAACGTCCTGACTTTC.

CDR3 region: CASSEWLDSDQETQYF. In nucleotides, the CDR3 is TGTGCCAGCAGTGAGTGGTTGGACAGCGACCAAGAGACCCAGTACTTC. The chain recombines TRBV25-1 with TRBJ2-5, with a tentative D call TRBD1 (6 bases). Trimming removed 3 bases at V and 0 bases at J, with 14 bases between. This CDR3 region has 16 residues. Germline loops: CDR1 MGHDK, CDR2 SYGVNS.

The genes are TRBV24-1 and TRBJ1-6, with TRBD1 as a possible D gene (5 bases). V shed 7 bases and J shed 10 bases, with 16 bases lying between them. Looked up from germline, CDR1 is KGHDR and CDR2 is SFDVKD. This CDR3 comprises 14 residues. The CDR3 reads CATSTGQGDSPLHF. The CDR3 nucleotides read TGTGCCACCAGCACGGGGCAGGGAGACTCACCCCTCCACTTT.

The chain combines TRBV27 with TRBJ1-3; D is undetermined. Germline V gene data show CDR1 as MNHEY and CDR2 as SMNVEV (reference sequence). V was pared by 8 bases and J by 7 bases, with 12 bases between. The length of the CDR3 is 12 residues. The CDR3 DNA reads TGTGCCAGCGGGAGCCCTTGGAACACCATATATTTT. Protein sequence: CASGSPWNTIYF.

The chain is built from TRBV15 and TRBJ1-1; 9 positions match TRBD1. Losses at the gene ends were 2 bases for V and 0 bases for J; bases not matched to a gene: 4. From germline, CDR1 is LNHNV and CDR2 YYDKDF (reference sequence). The CDR3 extends over 16 amino acids. The CDR3 loop reads CATSRYWDRVNTEAFF. In nucleotides, the CDR3 is TGTGCCACCAGCAGATATTGGGACAGGGTGAACACTGAAGCTTTCTTT.

This sequence joins TRBV15 and TRBJ1-2; D is undetermined. V lost 1 base and J 8 bases, leaving 20 bases between the germline ends. Germline values: CDR1 LNHNV, CDR2 YYDKDF (reference sequence). The CDR3 runs 16 residues. CDR3 residues: CATSRGALGREAGYTF. Here the CDR3 DNA reads TGTGCCACCAGCAGAGGAGCCTTAGGGAGGGAGGCCGGCTACACCTTC.